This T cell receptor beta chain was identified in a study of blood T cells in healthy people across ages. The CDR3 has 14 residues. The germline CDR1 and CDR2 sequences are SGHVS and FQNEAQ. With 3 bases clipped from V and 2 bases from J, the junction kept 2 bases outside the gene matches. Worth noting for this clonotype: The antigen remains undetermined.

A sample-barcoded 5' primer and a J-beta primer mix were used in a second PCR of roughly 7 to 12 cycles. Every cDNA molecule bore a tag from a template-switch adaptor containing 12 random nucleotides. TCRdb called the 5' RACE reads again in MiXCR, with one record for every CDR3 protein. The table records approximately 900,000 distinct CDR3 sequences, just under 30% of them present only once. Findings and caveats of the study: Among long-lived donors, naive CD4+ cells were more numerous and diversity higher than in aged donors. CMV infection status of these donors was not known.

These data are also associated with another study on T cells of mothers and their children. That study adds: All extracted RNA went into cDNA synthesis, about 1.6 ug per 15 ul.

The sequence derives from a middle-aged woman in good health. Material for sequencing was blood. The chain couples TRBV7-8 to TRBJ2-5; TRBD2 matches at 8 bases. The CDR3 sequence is CASSFLAGQETQYF. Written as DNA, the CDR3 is TGTGCCAGCAGCTTTTTAGCGGGGCAAGAGACCCAGTACTTC.